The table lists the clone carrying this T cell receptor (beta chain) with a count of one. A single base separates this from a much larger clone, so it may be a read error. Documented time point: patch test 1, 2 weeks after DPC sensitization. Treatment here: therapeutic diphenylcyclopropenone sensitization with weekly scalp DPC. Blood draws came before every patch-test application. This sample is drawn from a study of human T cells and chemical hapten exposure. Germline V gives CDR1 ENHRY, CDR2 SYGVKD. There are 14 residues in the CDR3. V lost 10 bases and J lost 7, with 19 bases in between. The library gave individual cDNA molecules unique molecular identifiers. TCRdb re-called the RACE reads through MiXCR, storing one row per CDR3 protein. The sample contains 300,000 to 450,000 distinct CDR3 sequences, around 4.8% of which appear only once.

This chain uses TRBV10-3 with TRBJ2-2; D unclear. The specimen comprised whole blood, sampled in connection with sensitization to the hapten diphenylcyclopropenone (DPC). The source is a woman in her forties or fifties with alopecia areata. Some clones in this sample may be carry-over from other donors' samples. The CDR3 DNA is TGTGCCACCCGGAAGGATACCCCGGACGGGGAGCTGTTTTTT. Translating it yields CATRKDTPDGELFF.